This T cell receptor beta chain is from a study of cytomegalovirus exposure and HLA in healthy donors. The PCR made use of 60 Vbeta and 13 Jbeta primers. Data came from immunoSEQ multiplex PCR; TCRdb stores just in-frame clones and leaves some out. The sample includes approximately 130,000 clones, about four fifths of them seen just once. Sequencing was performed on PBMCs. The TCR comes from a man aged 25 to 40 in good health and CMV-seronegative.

This chain's CDR3 is CASSLARSSGSEQYF. The DNA for the CDR3 is TGTGCCAGCAGCTTAGCGCGGTCTAGCGGGAGCGAGCAGTACTTC. The chain employs TRBV7-8 and TRBJ2-7; 10 bases match TRBD2. The germline CDR1 and CDR2 sequences are SGHVS and FQNEAQ. The CDR3 runs 15 residues. Trimming removed 0 bases from V and 6 bases from J; junction bases left unmatched: 5.